This TCR beta chain was identified in a study of CD8+CD57+ T cells in acquired aplastic anemia. The trim removed 3 bases at V and 0 bases at J, leaving 3 bases unmatched. The CDR3 is 15 residues long. Germline values: CDR1 DFQATT, CDR2 SNEGSKA (reference sequence). TCR beta VDJ combinations and CDR3 sequences were profiled from genomic DNA. TCRdb itself ran the reads through MiXCR, one entry per CDR3 protein. The sample includes over 200,000 distinct CDR3 sequences, 60% to 65% of them seen just once. The clonotype originates from a human donor in good health. The chain uses TRBV20-1 and TRBJ2-1, with 9 bases identical to TRBD1. Specimen: sorted CD4+, CD8+, or CD8+CD57+ T cells (not recorded which) from PBMCs. The DNA of the CDR3 is TGCAGTGCTAGCCTGACAGGGGGCTCCTACAATGAGCAGTTCTTC. It translates to CSASLTGGSYNEQFF.